Following are 3 T cell receptor beta chains from one sample sequenced in a study of T cells after yellow fever vaccination (dated by TCRdb to between 2019 and 2020). Libraries came from 5' RACE. Instrument on record: Illumina HiSeq 2500. TCRdb reprocessing: public reads trimmed at Q25 with fastp, clones called with MiXCR, in-frame beta chains kept. Entries are consolidated by CDR3 protein sequence, retaining the most common genes and DNA. This sample gives 450,000 to 600,000 distinct CDR3 sequences in total; about a sixth of them show up just once. The ten largest clones add up to around 15% of the sample. In the paper's terms, the treatment or condition label means: live attenuated yellow fever vaccine strain. Sequencing used PBMCs, obtained less than 6 days after the first yellow fever vaccination. The origin of the receptors is a man aged 18 to 29 who received the YFV17D yellow fever vaccine.

This clonotype was observed at least ten times. This rearrangement joins TRBV9 to TRBJ1-6, with D perhaps matching TRBD1 (6 bases). V lost 0 bases, J lost 6 bases, and 10 bases lay in between. Germline V gene data show CDR1 as SGDLS and CDR2 as YYNGEE. The CDR3 sequence is 15 residues long. CDR3 region: CASSVAGATNSPLHF. CDR3 bases: TGTGCCAGCAGCGTAGCAGGGGCAACTAATTCACCCCTCCACTTT.

This clonotype was counted a few times. The chain employs TRBV12-3 or TRBV12-4 and TRBJ1-2; D remains unclear. The CDR3 is made up of 13 amino acids. Trimming cost V 7 bases and J 4 bases, with 13 bases left between them. DNA for the CDR3: TGTGCCAGCACCCCGGACCGGGGCTATGGCTACACCTTC. This sequence encodes CASTPDRGYGYTF.

The rearrangement joins TRBV6-1 to TRBJ1-6; TRBD1 might be the D (6 bases). The ends were cut back, 6 bases at V and 7 bases at J, with 13 bases in the middle. The CDR3 is made up of 14 amino acids. Germline V gene lookup returns CDR1 MNHNS and CDR2 SASEGT. The CDR3 is CASSGDRQNSPLHF. The DNA for the CDR3 is TGTGCCAGCAGCGGCGACAGGCAAAATTCACCCCTCCACTTT.